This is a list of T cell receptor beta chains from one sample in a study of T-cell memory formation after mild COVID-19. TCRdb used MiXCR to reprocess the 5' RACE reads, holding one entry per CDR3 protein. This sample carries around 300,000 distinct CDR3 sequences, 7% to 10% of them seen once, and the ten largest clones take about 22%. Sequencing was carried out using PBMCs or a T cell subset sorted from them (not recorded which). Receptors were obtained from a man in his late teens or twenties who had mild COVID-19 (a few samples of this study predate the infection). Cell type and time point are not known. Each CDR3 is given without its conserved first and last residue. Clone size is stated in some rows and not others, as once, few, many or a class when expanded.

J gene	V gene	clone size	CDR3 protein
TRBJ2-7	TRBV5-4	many	ASSFHDYEQY
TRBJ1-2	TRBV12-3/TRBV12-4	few	ASSAGGLGGYT
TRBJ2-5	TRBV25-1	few	ASSERRTSGGQETQY
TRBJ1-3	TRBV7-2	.	ASSLGRGPGNTIY
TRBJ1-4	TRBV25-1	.	ASRSNEKLF
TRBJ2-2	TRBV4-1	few	ASSQPGDTGELF
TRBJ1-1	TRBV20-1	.	SASPSATEAF
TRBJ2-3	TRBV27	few	ASNQGGTQY
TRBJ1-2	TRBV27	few	ASSLTYSNYGYT
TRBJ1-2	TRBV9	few	ASSEPTGQGDYGYT
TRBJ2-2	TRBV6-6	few	ASTRTDTGELF
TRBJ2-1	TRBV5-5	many	ASSRTSGGYYNEQF
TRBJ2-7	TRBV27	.	ASSLVTSRGINYEQY
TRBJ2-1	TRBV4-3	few	ASSSKVQEQF
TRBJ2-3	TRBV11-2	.	ASSGGTSGGVTDTQY
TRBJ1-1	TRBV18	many	ASSPPSSSEAF
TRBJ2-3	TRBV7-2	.	ASSRVMADTQY
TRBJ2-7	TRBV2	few	ASSTDREQY
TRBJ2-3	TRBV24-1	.	ATSDPTGTDTQY
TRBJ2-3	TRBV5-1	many	ASSLGVQGDTQY
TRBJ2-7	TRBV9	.	ASSVATANYEQY
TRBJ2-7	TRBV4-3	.	ASSHGGSYEQY
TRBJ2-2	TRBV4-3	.	ASSHEPGTGELF
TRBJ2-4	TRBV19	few	ASSISRDSLGIQY
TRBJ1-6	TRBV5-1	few	ASSLAETLNSPLH